This T cell receptor beta chain was sequenced in a study of T cells and Merkel cell carcinoma outcomes. Regarding the study as a whole: Repertoire plus T-cell density reportedly predicted Merkel cell carcinoma outcomes.

Sequencing used immunoSEQ multiplex PCR; TCRdb keeps in-frame clones, though not all of them. The profile shows around 6,400 clones, under 80% of them singletons. Comments on this clone: Its matching antigen is unknown.

The sequenced sample consisted of tumor tissue from Merkel cell carcinoma. The sequence was obtained from a human donor with Merkel cell carcinoma. Some clones in this sample may be carry-over from other donors' samples.

The CDR3 is CASSLEADTQYF. The CDR3 DNA sequence: TGTGCCAGCAGCTTGGAAGCAGATACGCAGTATTTT. The chain links TRBV5-5 to TRBJ2-3; D not certain. CDR1 is SGHKS, CDR2 YYEKEE, per germline (reference sequence). The CDR3 runs to 12 residues. The V end lost 0 bases, the J end lost 4 bases, and 3 bases lay between the germline ends.